This T cell receptor beta chain was found in a study of cytomegalovirus exposure and HLA in healthy donors. The primer mix had 60 Vbeta and 13 Jbeta primers. Method: immunoSEQ multiplex PCR; TCRdb's copy keeps in-frame clones and lacks some. There are about 94,000 clones in the sample; around 74% occur only once, and about 6.6% lies in the top ten. The sequencing input was PBMCs. This receptor was taken from a man between 35 and 55 years old in good health and CMV-seropositive.

DNA for the CDR3: TGTGCCAGCAGTTACTCGTCAGGGGGAAACTATGGCTACACCTTC. Its translation: CASSYSSGGNYGYTF. V is TRBV6-5 and J is TRBJ1-2; TRBD1 agrees at 7 bases. The CDR3 extends over 15 amino acids. V was clipped by 0 bases and J by 2 bases; unmatched bases: 3. CDR1 is MNHEY and CDR2 is SVGAGI in the germline V gene.